This T cell receptor beta chain was obtained from a study of T cells after yellow fever vaccination. Study in general: Low-cell-number fractions were prepared with SMART-Seq v4 Ultra Low Input.

TCRdb passed the 5' RACE reads through MiXCR, listing each CDR3 protein once. This sample carries a few hundred thousand distinct CDR3 sequences, 15% to 20% of them seen once, and the ten largest clones take roughly 13%. The germline V gene encodes CDR1 SGHRS and CDR2 YFSETQ. Trimming shortened V by 4 bases and J by 6 bases, and 16 bases separated the two germline ends. The CDR3 has 15 amino acids. In its sample, this clonotype was seen a few times. The antigen remains unidentified. Broader study findings: The booster response re-showed most primary clones: approximately 95% CD4, approximately 90% CD8.

This TCR was sampled from a man younger than 40 who received the YFV17D yellow fever vaccine. The sample here was PBMCs, taken 15 days after the yellow fever booster vaccination. This rearrangement joins TRBV5-1 to TRBJ2-2; D is tentatively TRBD1 or TRBD2 (5 bases each). DNA for the CDR3: TGCGCCAGCAGCCAGTGGACGGGGCGGGCCGGGGAGCTGTTTTTT. As protein: CASSQWTGRAGELFF.